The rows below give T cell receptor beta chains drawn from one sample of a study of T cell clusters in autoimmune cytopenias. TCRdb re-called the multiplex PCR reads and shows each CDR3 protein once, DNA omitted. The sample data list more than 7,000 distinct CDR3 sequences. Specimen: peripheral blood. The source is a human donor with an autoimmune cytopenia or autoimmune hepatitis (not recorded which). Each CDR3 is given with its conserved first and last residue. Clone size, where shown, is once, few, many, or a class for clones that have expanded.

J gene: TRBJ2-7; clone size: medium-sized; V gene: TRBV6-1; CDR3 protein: CASNPSGFYEQYF
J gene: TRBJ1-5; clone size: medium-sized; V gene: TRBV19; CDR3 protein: CASSIGLAQPQHF
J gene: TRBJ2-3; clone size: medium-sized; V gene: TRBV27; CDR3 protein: CASMGLGADTQYF
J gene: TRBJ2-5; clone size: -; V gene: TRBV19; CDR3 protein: CATSDGRETQYF
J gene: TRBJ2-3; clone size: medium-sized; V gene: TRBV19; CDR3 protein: CASSIRTHTDTQYF
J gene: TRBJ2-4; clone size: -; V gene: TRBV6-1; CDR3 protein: CASNQPSAKNIQYF
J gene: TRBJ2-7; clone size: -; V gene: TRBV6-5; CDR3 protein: CASSTQLREQYF
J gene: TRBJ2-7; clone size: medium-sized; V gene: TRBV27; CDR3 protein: CASSLAVKSYEQYF
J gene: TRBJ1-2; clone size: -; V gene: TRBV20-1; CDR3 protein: CSSYPGSTFIFSKGYTF
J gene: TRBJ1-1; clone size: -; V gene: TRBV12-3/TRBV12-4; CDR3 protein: CASSPSPYDREKAFF
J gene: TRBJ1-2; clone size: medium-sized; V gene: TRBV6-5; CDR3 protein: CASSPTGNYGYTF
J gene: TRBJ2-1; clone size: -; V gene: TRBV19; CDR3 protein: CASRRLASSYNEQFF
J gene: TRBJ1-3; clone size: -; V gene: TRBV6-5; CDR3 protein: CASSPLLGAGNTIYF
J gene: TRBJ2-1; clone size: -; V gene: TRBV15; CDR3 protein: CATSRDRGKREVPYNEQFF
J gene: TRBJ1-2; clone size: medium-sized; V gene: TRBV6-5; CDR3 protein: CASSPTLTGYGYTF
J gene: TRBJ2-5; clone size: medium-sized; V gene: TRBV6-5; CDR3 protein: CASGREQETQYF
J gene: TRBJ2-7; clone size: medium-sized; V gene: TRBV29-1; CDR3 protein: CSVVGSTYEQYF
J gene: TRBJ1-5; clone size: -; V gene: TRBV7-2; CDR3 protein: CASSLGGYSNQPQHF
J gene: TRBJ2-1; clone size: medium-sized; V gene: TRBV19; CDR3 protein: CASKGAGGPRNEQFF
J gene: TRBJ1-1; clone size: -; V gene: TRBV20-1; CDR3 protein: CSARGPGNTEAFF
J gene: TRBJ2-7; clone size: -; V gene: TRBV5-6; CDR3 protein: CASSAGGQTYEQYF
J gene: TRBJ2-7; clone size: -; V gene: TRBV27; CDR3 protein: CASSFLGGHEQYF
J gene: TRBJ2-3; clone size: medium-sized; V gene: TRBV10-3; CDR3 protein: CANAGGGTDTQYF
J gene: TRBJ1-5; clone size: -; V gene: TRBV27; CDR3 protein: CASSYGRNNQPQHF
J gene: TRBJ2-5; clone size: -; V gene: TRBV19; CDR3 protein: CASSRGPKETQYF
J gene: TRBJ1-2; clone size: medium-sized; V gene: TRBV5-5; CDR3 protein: CASSWADRPIYGYTF
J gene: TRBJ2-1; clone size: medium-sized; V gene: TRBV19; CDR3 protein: CASSVLGEWNEQFF
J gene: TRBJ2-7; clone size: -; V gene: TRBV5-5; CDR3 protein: CASSFDSSYEQYF
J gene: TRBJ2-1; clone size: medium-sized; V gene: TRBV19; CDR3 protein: CASSIQATSGPYNEQFF
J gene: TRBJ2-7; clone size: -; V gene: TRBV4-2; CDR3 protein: CASSQKVVAGACEQYF
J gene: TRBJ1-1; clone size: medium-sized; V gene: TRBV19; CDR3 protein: CASSIRLNTEAFF
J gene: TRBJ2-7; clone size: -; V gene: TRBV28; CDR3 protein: CASRDRNYEQYF
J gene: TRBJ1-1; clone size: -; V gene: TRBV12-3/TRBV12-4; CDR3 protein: CASKGDSNTEAFF
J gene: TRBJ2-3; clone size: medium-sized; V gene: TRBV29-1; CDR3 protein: CSVGTGGTQPADTQYF
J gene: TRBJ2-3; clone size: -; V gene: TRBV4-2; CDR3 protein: CASSQEKFTDTQYF
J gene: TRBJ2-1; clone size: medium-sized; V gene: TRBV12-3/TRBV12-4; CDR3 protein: CASSLAGLAANEQFF
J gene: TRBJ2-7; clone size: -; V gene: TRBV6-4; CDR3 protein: CAVNRAGGQSYEQYF
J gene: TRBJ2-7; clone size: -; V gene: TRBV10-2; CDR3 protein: CASSDQGFSYEQYF
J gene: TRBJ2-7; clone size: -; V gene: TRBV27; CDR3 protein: CASSLSSGGAYEQYF
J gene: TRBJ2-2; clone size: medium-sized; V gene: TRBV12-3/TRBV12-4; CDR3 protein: CASTWTGELFF
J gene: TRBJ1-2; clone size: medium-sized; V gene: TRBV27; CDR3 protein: CASSPLGGYGYTF
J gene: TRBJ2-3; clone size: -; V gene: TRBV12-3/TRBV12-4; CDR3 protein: CASSLTSGTDTQYF
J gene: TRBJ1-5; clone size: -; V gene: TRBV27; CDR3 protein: CASSFGQYNQPQHF
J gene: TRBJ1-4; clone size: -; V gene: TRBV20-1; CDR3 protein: CSASSVWADHNEKLFF
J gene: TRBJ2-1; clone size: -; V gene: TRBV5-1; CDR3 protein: CASSADVEQFF
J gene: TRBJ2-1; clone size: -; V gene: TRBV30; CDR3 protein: CAGTSGFSYNEQFF
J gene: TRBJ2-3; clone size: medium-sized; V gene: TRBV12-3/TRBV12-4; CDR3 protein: CASSPHWDGTDTQYF
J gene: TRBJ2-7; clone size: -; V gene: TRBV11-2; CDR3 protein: CASSLEVAGGNEQYF
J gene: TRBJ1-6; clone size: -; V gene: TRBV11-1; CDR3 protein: CASSYSGWFGMMVAQDGGSPLHF